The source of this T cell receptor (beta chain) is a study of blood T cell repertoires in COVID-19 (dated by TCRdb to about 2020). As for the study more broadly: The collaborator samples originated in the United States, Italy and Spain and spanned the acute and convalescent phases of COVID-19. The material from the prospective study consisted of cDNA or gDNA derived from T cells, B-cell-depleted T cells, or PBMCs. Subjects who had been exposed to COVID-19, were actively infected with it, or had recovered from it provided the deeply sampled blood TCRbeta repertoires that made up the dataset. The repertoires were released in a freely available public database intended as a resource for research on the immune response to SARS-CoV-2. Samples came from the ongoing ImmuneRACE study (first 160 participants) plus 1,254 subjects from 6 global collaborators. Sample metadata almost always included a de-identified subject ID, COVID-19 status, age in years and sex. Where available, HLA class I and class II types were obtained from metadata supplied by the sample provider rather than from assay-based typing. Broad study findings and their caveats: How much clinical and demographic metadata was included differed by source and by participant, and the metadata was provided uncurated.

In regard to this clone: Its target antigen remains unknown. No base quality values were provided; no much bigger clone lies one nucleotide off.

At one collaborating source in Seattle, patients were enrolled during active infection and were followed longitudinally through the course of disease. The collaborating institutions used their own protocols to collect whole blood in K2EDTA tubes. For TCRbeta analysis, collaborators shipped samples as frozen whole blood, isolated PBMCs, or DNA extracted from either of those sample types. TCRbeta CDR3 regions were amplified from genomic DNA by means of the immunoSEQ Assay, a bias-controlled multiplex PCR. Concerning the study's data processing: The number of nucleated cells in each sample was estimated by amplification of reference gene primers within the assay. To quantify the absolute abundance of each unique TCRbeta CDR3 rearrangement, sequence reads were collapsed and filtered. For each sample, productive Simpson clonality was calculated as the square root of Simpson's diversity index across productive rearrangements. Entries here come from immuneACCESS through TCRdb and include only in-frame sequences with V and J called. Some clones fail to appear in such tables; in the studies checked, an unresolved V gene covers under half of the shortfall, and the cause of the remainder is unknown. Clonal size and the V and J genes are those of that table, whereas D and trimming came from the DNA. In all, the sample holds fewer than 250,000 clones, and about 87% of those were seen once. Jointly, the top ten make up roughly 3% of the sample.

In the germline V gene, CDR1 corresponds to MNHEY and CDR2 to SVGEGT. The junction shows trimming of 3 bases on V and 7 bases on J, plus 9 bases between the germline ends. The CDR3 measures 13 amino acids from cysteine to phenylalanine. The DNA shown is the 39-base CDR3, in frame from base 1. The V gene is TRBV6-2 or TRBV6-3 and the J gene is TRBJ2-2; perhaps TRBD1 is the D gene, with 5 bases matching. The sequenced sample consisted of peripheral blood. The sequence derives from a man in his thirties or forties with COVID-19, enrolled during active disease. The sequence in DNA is TGTGCCAGCAGTTATTTCCAGGGCGGGGAGCTGTTTTTT. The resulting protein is CASSYFQGGELFF.